This T cell receptor beta chain derives from a study of early T cells in non-severe SARS-CoV-2 infection. About the research overall: The chains were unpaired, and the sequenced material was bulk RNA from unsorted whole blood.

This clonotype was seen ten or more times. The antigen remains undetermined. The protocol attached unique molecular identifiers to individual cDNA molecules. MiXCR was run by TCRdb on the 5' RACE reads, yielding one entry per CDR3 protein. The profile shows some 80,000 distinct CDR3 sequences, approximately 14% of them singletons. Study conclusions and caveats: The VDJdb matching leaned toward anti-spike CD8 responses and overlooked private and CD4 specificities.

The sequence derives from an adult who was a healthcare worker with PCR-confirmed SARS-CoV-2 infection or an uninfected control (not recorded which). The sequencing input was whole blood.

CDR3 in DNA: TGTGCCAGCCGCCGGGACAGTACCTACGAGCAGTACTTC. It yields the protein CASRRDSTYEQYF. The V and J genes are TRBV6-6 and TRBJ2-7; 7 bases align to TRBD1. The V segment lost 8 bases and the J segment 2 bases; nucleotides outside the gene matches: 6. Looked up from germline, CDR1 is MNHNY and CDR2 is SVGAGI (reference sequence). The CDR3 spans 13 residues.